This TCR beta chain derives from a study of cytomegalovirus exposure and HLA in healthy donors. Study findings and constraints: The records held CMV serostatus as the only immune exposure information. Other equally common chains were less clonally expanded than HLA-associated TCR beta chains, a later analysis showed. TCR beta sequences reportedly predicted most subjects' HLA-A and HLA-B alleles accurately.

This CDR3 has 14 amino acids. Germline V lookup: CDR1 ENHRY, CDR2 SYGVKD. V lost 6 bases and J lost 6; bases outside the gene matches: 6. This clone was counted ten times or more. Its antigen remains unidentified. The primer mix had 60 Vbeta and 13 Jbeta primers. Only in-frame clones appear in the TCRdb table, and some are missing; sequencing was by immunoSEQ multiplex PCR. The sample contains about 150,000 clones, about 9.2% of which appear only once. The chain couples TRBV10-3 to TRBJ2-2, with 8 bases matching TRBD1. The TCR sequence derives from a woman in her 40s in good health and CMV-seropositive. Specimen: PBMCs. DNA of the CDR3: TGTGCCATCAGGGAGGACAGGGATGCCGGGGAGCTGTTTTTT. Its protein is CAIREDRDAGELFF.